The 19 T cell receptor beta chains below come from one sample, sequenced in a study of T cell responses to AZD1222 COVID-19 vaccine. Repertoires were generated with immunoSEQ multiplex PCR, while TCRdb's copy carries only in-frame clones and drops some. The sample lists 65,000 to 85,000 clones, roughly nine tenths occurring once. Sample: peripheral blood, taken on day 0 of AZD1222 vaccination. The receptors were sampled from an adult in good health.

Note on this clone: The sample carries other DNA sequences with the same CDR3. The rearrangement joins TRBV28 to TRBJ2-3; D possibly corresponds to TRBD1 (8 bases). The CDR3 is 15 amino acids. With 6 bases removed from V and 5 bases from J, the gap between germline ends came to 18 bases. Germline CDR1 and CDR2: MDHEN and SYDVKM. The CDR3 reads CASRGGQGAIDTQYF. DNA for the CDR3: TGTGCCAGCAGGGGGGGGCAGGGGGCGATAGATACGCAGTATTTT.

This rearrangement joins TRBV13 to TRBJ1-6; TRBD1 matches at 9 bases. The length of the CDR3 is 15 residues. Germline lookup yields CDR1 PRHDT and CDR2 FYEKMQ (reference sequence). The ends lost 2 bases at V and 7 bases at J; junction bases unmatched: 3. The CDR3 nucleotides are TGTGCCAGCAGCTTACGACAGGGGGTAAATTCACCCCTCCACTTT. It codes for CASSLRQGVNSPLHF.

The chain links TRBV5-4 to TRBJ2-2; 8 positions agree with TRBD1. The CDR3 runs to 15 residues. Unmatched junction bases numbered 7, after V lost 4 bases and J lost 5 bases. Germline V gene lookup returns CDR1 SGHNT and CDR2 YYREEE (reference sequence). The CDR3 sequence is CASSPGGAGTGELFF. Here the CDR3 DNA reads TGTGCCAGCAGCCCAGGGGGCGCGGGAACCGGGGAGCTGTTTTTT.

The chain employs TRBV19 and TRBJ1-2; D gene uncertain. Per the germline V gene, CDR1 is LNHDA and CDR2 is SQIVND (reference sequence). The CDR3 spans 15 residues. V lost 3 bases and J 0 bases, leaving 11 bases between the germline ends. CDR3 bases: TGTGCCAGTAGTATTGGAGGCACGGCTAACTATGGCTACACCTTC. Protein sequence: CASSIGGTANYGYTF.

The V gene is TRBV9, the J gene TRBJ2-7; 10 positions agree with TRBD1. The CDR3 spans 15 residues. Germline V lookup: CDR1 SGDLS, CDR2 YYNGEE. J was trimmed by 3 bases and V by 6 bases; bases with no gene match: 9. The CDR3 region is CASTRGGQGHYEQYF. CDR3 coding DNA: TGTGCCAGCACTCGCGGGGGACAGGGGCACTACGAGCAGTACTTC.

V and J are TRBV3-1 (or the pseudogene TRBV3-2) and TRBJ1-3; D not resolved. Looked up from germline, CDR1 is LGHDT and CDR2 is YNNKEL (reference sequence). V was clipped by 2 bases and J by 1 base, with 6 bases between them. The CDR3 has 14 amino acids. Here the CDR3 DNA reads TGTGCCAGCAGCCAATTAGGTTCTGGAAACACCATATATTTT. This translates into CASSQLGSGNTIYF.

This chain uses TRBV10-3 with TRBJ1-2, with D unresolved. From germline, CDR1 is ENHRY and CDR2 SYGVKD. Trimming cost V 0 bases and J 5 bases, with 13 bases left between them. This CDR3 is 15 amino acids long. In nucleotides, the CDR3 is TGTGCCATCAGTGAGTCCGCACGCTCTTGGTATGGCTACACCTTC. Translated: CAISESARSWYGYTF.

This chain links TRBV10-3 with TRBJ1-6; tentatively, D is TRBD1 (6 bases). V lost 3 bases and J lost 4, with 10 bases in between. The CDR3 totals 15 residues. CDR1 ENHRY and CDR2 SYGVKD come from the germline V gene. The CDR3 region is CAISENRDYNSPLHF. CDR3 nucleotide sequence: TGTGCCATCAGTGAAAACAGGGATTATAATTCACCCCTCCACTTT.

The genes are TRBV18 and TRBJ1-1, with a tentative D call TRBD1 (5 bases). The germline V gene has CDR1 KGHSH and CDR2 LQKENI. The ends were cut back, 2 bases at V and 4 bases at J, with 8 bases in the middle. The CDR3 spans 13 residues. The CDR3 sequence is CASSPKGSTEAFF. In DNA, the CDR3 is TGTGCCAGCTCACCAAAGGGGAGCACTGAAGCTTTCTTT.

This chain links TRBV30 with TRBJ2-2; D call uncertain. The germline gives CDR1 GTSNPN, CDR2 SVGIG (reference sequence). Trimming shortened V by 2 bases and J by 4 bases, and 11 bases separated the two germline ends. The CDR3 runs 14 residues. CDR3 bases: TGTGCCTGGAGTCGGCTTGGAACCACCGGGGAGCTGTTTTTT. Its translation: CAWSRLGTTGELFF. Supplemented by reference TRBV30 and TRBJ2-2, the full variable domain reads SQTIHQWPATLVQPVGSPLSLECTVEGTSNPNLYWYRQAAGRGLQLLFYSVGIGQISSEVPQNLSASRPQDRQFILSSKKLLLSDSGFYLCAWSRLGTTGELFFGEGSRLTVL.

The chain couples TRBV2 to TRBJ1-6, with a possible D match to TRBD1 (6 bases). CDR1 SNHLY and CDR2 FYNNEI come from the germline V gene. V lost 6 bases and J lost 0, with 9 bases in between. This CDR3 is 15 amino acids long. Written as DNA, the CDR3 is TGTGCCAGCAGCCGACAGGCCTCCTATAATTCACCCCTCCACTTT. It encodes CASSRQASYNSPLHF.

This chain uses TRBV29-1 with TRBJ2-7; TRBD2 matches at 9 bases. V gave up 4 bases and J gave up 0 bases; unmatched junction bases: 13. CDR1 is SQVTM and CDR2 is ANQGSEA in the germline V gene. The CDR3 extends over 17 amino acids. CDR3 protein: CSVVEASGDAISYEQYF. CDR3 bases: TGCAGCGTTGTGGAGGCTAGCGGGGACGCGATCTCCTACGAGCAGTACTTC.

CDR3: CASSLGLSNQPQHF. In DNA, the CDR3 is TGTGCCAGCAGCTTGGGACTGTCCAATCAGCCCCAGCATTTT. V usage is TRBV5-6 and J usage is TRBJ1-5; no clear D. The ends were cut back, 0 bases at V and 3 bases at J, with 7 bases in the middle. The CDR3 has 14 amino acids. CDR1 and CDR2 from the germline V gene are SGHDT and YYEEEE.

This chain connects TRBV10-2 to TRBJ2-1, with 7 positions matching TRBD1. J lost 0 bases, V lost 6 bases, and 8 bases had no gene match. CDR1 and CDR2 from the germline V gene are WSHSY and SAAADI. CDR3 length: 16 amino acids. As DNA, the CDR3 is TGCGCCAGCAGAGGTACGAGACAGGGCTCCTACAATGAGCAGTTCTTC. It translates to CASRGTRQGSYNEQFF.

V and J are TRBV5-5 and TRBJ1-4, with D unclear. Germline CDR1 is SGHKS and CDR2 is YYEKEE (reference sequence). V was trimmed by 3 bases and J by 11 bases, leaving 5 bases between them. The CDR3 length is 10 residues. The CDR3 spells CASSSMKLFF. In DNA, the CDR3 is TGTGCCAGCAGCTCGATGAAACTGTTTTTT.

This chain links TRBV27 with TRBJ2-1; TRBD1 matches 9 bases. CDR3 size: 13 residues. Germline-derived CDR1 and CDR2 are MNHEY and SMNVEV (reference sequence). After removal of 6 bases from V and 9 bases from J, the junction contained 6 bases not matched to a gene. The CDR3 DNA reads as TGTGCCAGCAGGGATACAGGGGGCTTTGAGCAGTTCTTC. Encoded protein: CASRDTGGFEQFF.

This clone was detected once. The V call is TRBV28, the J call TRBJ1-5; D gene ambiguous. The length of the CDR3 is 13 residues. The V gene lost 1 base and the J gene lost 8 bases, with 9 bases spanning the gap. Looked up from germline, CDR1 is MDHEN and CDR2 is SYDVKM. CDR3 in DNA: TGTGCCAGCAGTTTATTGGTTCGGGAGCCCCAGCATTTT. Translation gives CASSLLVREPQHF.

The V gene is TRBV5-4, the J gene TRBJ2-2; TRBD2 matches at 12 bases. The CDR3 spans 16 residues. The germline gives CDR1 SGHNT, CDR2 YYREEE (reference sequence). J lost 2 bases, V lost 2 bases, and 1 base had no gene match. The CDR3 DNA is TGTGCCAGCAGCTTACTAGCGGGGGGCAACACCGGGGAGCTGTTTTTT. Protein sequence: CASSLLAGGNTGELFF.

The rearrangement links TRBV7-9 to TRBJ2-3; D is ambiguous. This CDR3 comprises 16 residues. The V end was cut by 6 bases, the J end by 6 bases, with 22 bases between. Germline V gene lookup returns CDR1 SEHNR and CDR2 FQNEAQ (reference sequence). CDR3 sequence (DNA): TGTGCCAGCAGTACAAGACTCCGCAGCCGTTCGGATACGCAGTATTTT. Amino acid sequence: CASSTRLRSRSDTQYF.